This T cell receptor beta chain derives from a study of blood T cell repertoires in COVID-19. Study-wide background: Acute and convalescent COVID-19 specimens originated in the United States, Italy and Spain. PBMCs, B-cell-depleted T cells, or T cells provided the cDNA or gDNA that made up the material.

Germline CDR1 and CDR2: MNHNY and SVGAGI (reference sequence). The V gene end was trimmed by 4 bases and the J gene end by 4 bases; junction bases not matched to a gene: 4. The CDR3 totals 14 residues. In the authors' methods: Estimation of nucleated cell counts was performed using reference gene primer amplification. TCRdb's table, derived via immunoSEQ multiplex PCR, lists solely in-frame clones and lacks some. V and J calls and clone size are those listed in that table; D and trimming were worked out from the DNA. The table lists some 100,000 clones, 80% to 90% of them singletons. This clonotype originated in a woman in her twenties or thirties with acute or convalescent COVID-19. The V call is TRBV6-6, the J call TRBJ1-2; 9 nucleotides agree with TRBD1. The specimen was peripheral blood. CDR3 coding DNA: TGTGCCAGCAGTTCCCTGGGACAGGGCTATGGCTACACCTTC. It translates to CASSSLGQGYGYTF.